The TCR beta chain under discussion was sequenced for a study of blood T cells in healthy people across ages (dated by TCRdb to about 2015). As for the study more broadly: In model experiments, template switching captured about one uniquely barcoded TCR beta cDNA molecule for every two T cells. The donors were split into four age groups: young (average around 15 years), middle-aged (39), aged (over 55) and long-lived (approximately 80). To avoid experimental bias, donors of different ages were randomly spread across the sequencing lanes. Age-related changes in TCR beta repertoire diversity were measured in the study by deep sequencing normalized with unique cDNA molecular identifiers. The study analyzed two additional independent replicas of 1 million unique cDNA reads from the same blood draw for two donors, one aged 18 to 30 and one aged 80 or older. Broader findings and caveats from the paper: Compared with the aged group, the long-lived group had more naive CD4+ T cells, fewer expanded clones and increased TCR diversity, suggesting age selection. Because profiling used bulk unsorted PBMCs, naive and antigen-experienced compartments could not be compared conclusively. Estimates of total diversity based on one million sequenced T cells were considered lower bounds and underestimates. Observed TCR beta diversity per million T cells fell roughly linearly with age, and a significant reduction was already apparent by age about 36. Donor CMV infection status was unknown, potentially confounding age-related changes in expanded clonotypes. Observed TCR beta diversity correlated strongly with the percentage of naive T cells measured by flow cytometry.

This clonotype was found a few times. The clone's antigen remains unknown. The input lacks base qualities; no much larger clone sits a single base away. The library was made by 5' RACE. Instrument used: Illumina HiSeq 2500. The second PCR ran for roughly 7 to 11 cycles and used a J-beta primer mix along with a sample-barcoded 5' primer. A unique molecular identifier was introduced onto each TCR beta cDNA molecule by a template-switch 5' adaptor carrying 12 random nucleotides. Each sample yielded at least 3 million CDR3-containing paired-end reads. First-strand cDNA synthesis was performed from all RNA using the Mint cDNA synthesis kit, with priming by a TRBC-specific oligonucleotide. Following uracil-DNA glycosylase treatment, a first 18-cycle PCR with universal primers M1SS and BC2_uni_R was performed on all cDNA. Turning to the authors' computational methods: Each sample was normalized by randomly selecting 1 million high-quality reads, each carrying a distinct molecular identifier. Reads sharing molecular identifiers were discarded rather than binned into consensus sequences. MiTCR, set to a Q25 quality threshold and the strictest error-elimination algorithm, was used for CDR3 identification, clonotype clustering and error correction. Lower-bound total TCR beta diversity was estimated with a nonparametric unseen species model using Euler transformation. TCRdb ran its own pipeline on the public reads, namely fastp trimming at Q25 and MiXCR clone calling, and kept in-frame beta chains. Here each entry gathers all rows of one CDR3 protein and keeps the most common genes and DNA. What appears here as the V and J calls and clone size reflects TCRdb's work, not the paper's. Recorded for this sample are roughly 900,000 distinct CDR3 sequences; roughly 52% of them occurred a single time. The biggest ten clones account for 13% of the sample.

The donors were a few dozen Caucasian individuals from Russia, aged roughly 6 to 90 years, who were systemically healthy. Ten milliliters of peripheral blood were drawn from each donor into EDTA-treated Vacutainer tubes. Ficoll-Paque density-gradient centrifugation was used to isolate PBMCs, with at least 7 million per sample. Total RNA was extracted from PBMCs with Trizol reagent, with at least 5 micrograms obtained per sample. Naive CD45RAhigh/CD27high T cell percentages were measured by flow cytometry on a PBMC aliquot from every donor. CDR3 length: 13 amino acids, cysteine to phenylalanine. Just the 39-base CDR3 DNA is kept, in frame starting at base 1. V gives up 6 bases and J gives up 5 bases, and the segment between their germline ends measures 16 bases. CDR1 and CDR2 are read off the germline V gene as SQVTM and ANQGSEA.

The TCR sequence derives from a young man in good health. Input material: blood. The receptor chain draws on TRBV29-1 and TRBJ1-2; the D gene cannot be named for sure. For the CDR3, the sequence is CSVDEGRNYGYTF. In nucleotides, the sequence is TGCAGCGTCGACGAAGGGCGGAATTATGGCTACACCTTC.